This is a list of T cell receptor beta chains from one sample in a study of cytomegalovirus exposure and HLA in healthy donors. The assay was immunoSEQ multiplex PCR, and TCRdb's table has in-frame clones only and misses some. This sample has fewer than 150,000 clones, with around 76% found just once. The material sequenced was PBMCs. Receptors originate from a male donor in good health and CMV-seronegative. Both conserved end residues are part of each CDR3. Each record gives: CDR3 DNA, CDR3 protein, V gene, clone size, J gene, D gene. D genes are given only for firm matches. Clone size is not always given. Where it is, it says once, few, many or a class for expanded clones.

CDR3 DNA: TGTGCCAGCAGCGTATTAAGGGGTTCCTACAATGAGCAGTTCTTC
CDR3 protein: CASSVLRGSYNEQFF
V gene: TRBV9
clone size: -
J gene: TRBJ2-1
D gene: -

CDR3 DNA: TGTGCCAGCAGCTTAGAAGGGGGAACCGGGGAGCTGTTTTTT
CDR3 protein: CASSLEGGTGELFF
V gene: TRBV7-2
clone size: -
J gene: TRBJ2-2
D gene: -

CDR3 DNA: TGCAGCGTTGAAGGTAGCGGAAGGGACTACGAGCAGTACTTC
CDR3 protein: CSVEGSGRDYEQYF
V gene: TRBV29-1
clone size: -
J gene: TRBJ2-7
D gene: -

CDR3 DNA: TGTCCCTGGAGGTTACACAGCTCCTATAATTCACCCCTCCACTTT
CDR3 protein: CPWRLHSSYNSPLHF
V gene: TRBV30
clone size: -
J gene: TRBJ1-6
D gene: -

CDR3 DNA: TGTGCCAGCAGCTTGGCCTACGCCGGTGACACCGGGGAGCTGTTTTTT
CDR3 protein: CASSLAYAGDTGELFF
V gene: TRBV5-6
clone size: -
J gene: TRBJ2-2
D gene: -

CDR3 DNA: TGTGCCAGCAGCGTAACCCCGGGACTAGATAAGGCCGCCGGGGAGCTGTTTTTT
CDR3 protein: CASSVTPGLDKAAGELFF
V gene: TRBV7-9
clone size: -
J gene: TRBJ2-2
D gene: TRBD2

CDR3 DNA: TGTGCCAGCAGTGAATTAAGTCAGGGAAGAAATGAGCAGTTCTTC
CDR3 protein: CASSELSQGRNEQFF
V gene: TRBV25-1
clone size: -
J gene: TRBJ2-1
D gene: -

CDR3 DNA: TGTGCCAGCAGCCGGACTAGCGGGAAAGGCTCCTACGAGCAGTACTTC
CDR3 protein: CASSRTSGKGSYEQYF
V gene: TRBV7-9
clone size: -
J gene: TRBJ2-7
D gene: TRBD2

CDR3 DNA: TGTGCCAGCAGCTATACAAGGGACAACTACGAGCAGTACTTC
CDR3 protein: CASSYTRDNYEQYF
V gene: TRBV6-6
clone size: -
J gene: TRBJ2-7
D gene: -

CDR3 DNA: TGTGCCAGCAGACTCCCCAGGGGGCTAGGCAATGAGCAGTTCTTC
CDR3 protein: CASRLPRGLGNEQFF
V gene: TRBV27
clone size: -
J gene: TRBJ2-1
D gene: TRBD1

CDR3 DNA: TGTGCCAGCAGCCCCCGCCTCGGGGGGACTGAAGCTTTCTTT
CDR3 protein: CASSPRLGGTEAFF
V gene: TRBV9
clone size: -
J gene: TRBJ1-1
D gene: -

CDR3 DNA: TGTGCCTGGAGTAGCGGGTCTCAAGAGACCCAGTACTTC
CDR3 protein: CAWSSGSQETQYF
V gene: TRBV30
clone size: -
J gene: TRBJ2-5
D gene: -

CDR3 DNA: TGTGCCAGCATCCTCCCCGGGGGAAAGGGGGCGAACACTGAAGCTTTCTTT
CDR3 protein: CASILPGGKGANTEAFF
V gene: TRBV5-4
clone size: -
J gene: TRBJ1-1
D gene: TRBD1

CDR3 DNA: TGCGCCAGCAGAGACAGGGTCTCTGGAAACACCATATATTTT
CDR3 protein: CASRDRVSGNTIYF
V gene: TRBV10-2
clone size: -
J gene: TRBJ1-3
D gene: TRBD1

CDR3 DNA: TGTGCCAGCAGTTACGGCTGGGGAACCCGGGGGGCTTTCTTT
CDR3 protein: CASSYGWGTRGAFF
V gene: TRBV6-5
clone size: -
J gene: TRBJ1-1
D gene: -

CDR3 DNA: TGTGCCAGCAGCTTAGCGACTAGCGGAGCTAACTACGAGCAGTACTTC
CDR3 protein: CASSLATSGANYEQYF
V gene: TRBV7-6
clone size: -
J gene: TRBJ2-7
D gene: TRBD2

CDR3 DNA: TGTGCCAGCAGTAGGGACAGGGGGACGGAAGAGACCCAGTACTTC
CDR3 protein: CASSRDRGTEETQYF
V gene: TRBV2
clone size: few
J gene: TRBJ2-5
D gene: TRBD1

CDR3 DNA: TGTGCCAGCTCACTCCATATCAGGGGCGGGAACACTGAAGCTTTCTTT
CDR3 protein: CASSLHIRGGNTEAFF
V gene: TRBV18
clone size: once
J gene: TRBJ1-1
D gene: -

CDR3 DNA: TGTGCCATCAGTGAGTCGAAATGGGACAGGCGCAATCAGCCCCAGCATTTT
CDR3 protein: CAISESKWDRRNQPQHF
V gene: TRBV10-3
clone size: -
J gene: TRBJ1-5
D gene: TRBD1

CDR3 DNA: TGTGCCAGCTCACCCTACGGGGACTTCAGCGGGGCAGATACGCAGTATTTT
CDR3 protein: CASSPYGDFSGADTQYF
V gene: TRBV18
clone size: -
J gene: TRBJ2-3
D gene: TRBD2

CDR3 DNA: TGCGCCAGCAGCCTGACCGGGACAGGGCTTACCGGGGAGCTGTTTTTT
CDR3 protein: CASSLTGTGLTGELFF
V gene: TRBV4-3
clone size: -
J gene: TRBJ2-2
D gene: TRBD1

CDR3 DNA: TGTGCCAGCAGTGAAGCGGGCGGGCAGAACAATCAGCCCCAGCATTTT
CDR3 protein: CASSEAGGQNNQPQHF
V gene: TRBV2
clone size: -
J gene: TRBJ1-5
D gene: -

CDR3 DNA: TGCGCCCGCAGCTTAACGTCCGCGGCCTCTGGAAACACCATATATTTT
CDR3 protein: CARSLTSAASGNTIYF
V gene: TRBV5-1
clone size: -
J gene: TRBJ1-3
D gene: -

CDR3 DNA: TGTGCCAGCAGTGAGGACAGGGGGCTAGATGAGCAGTTCTTC
CDR3 protein: CASSEDRGLDEQFF
V gene: TRBV25-1
clone size: -
J gene: TRBJ2-1
D gene: TRBD1

CDR3 DNA: TGTGCCACCAGCAGAGTTACAGGCTTCTCTGGAAACACCATATATTTT
CDR3 protein: CATSRVTGFSGNTIYF
V gene: TRBV15
clone size: -
J gene: TRBJ1-3
D gene: -

CDR3 DNA: TGTGCCTGGGGCCGTGACAGGCTCGGTTCTGGAAACACCATATATTTT
CDR3 protein: CAWGRDRLGSGNTIYF
V gene: TRBV30
clone size: -
J gene: TRBJ1-3
D gene: -

CDR3 DNA: TGTGCCAGCAGCTTGGACAGGTCTCCGGGTGCTTTCTTT
CDR3 protein: CASSLDRSPGAFF
V gene: TRBV5-4
clone size: -
J gene: TRBJ1-1
D gene: -

CDR3 DNA: TGTGCCAGCAGCCGGGGGCCAATAGCGAGGGGGGGAAACACCGGGGAGCTGTTTTTT
CDR3 protein: CASSRGPIARGGNTGELFF
V gene: TRBV7-2
clone size: -
J gene: TRBJ2-2
D gene: -

CDR3 DNA: TGTGCCACCAGCAGAGATCGCCGCGGTCGGTTCTACGAGCAGTACTTC
CDR3 protein: CATSRDRRGRFYEQYF
V gene: TRBV15
clone size: once
J gene: TRBJ2-7
D gene: -

CDR3 DNA: TGTGCCAGCAGCGGAAGCGGGAGCCGCGAGCAGTACTTC
CDR3 protein: CASSGSGSREQYF
V gene: TRBV6-1
clone size: -
J gene: TRBJ2-7
D gene: TRBD2

CDR3 DNA: TGTGCCAGCAGCTTAAGTGTAGGGGGCACTGAAGCTTTCTTT
CDR3 protein: CASSLSVGGTEAFF
V gene: TRBV7-3
clone size: few
J gene: TRBJ1-1
D gene: -

CDR3 DNA: TGCGCCAGCAGCCTGGACAGGGGTACGCGAGAGCAGTACTTC
CDR3 protein: CASSLDRGTREQYF
V gene: TRBV4-1
clone size: -
J gene: TRBJ2-5
D gene: TRBD1

CDR3 DNA: TGCGCCAGCAGTTCGGACCGGGACAGGGGAAGCAGCTCTGGAAACACCATATATTTT
CDR3 protein: CASSSDRDRGSSSGNTIYF
V gene: TRBV23-1
clone size: few
J gene: TRBJ1-3
D gene: TRBD1

CDR3 DNA: TGTGCCAGCACCTGGACAGCGGAACGGACAGATACGCAGTATTTT
CDR3 protein: CASTWTAERTDTQYF
V gene: TRBV7-3
clone size: -
J gene: TRBJ2-3
D gene: -

CDR3 DNA: TGTGCCACCAGCAGAGATCGGTTAAAAGTAGCTTTCTTT
CDR3 protein: CATSRDRLKVAFF
V gene: TRBV15
clone size: -
J gene: TRBJ1-1
D gene: -

CDR3 DNA: TGTGCCAGCAGCCTGGGACTAGCGGGGGGGAAGTTCTTC
CDR3 protein: CASSLGLAGGKFF
V gene: TRBV5-4
clone size: -
J gene: TRBJ2-1
D gene: TRBD2

CDR3 DNA: TGCAGCGTTAAGAACCGGGACAGGGGAGCCTATGGTTTCTTT
CDR3 protein: CSVKNRDRGAYGFF
V gene: TRBV29-1
clone size: -
J gene: TRBJ1-1
D gene: TRBD1

CDR3 DNA: TGTGCCAGCAGTGATTTGGGGCCGAGCACGTACTTC
CDR3 protein: CASSDLGPSTYF
V gene: TRBV25-1
clone size: -
J gene: TRBJ2-7
D gene: -

CDR3 DNA: TGTGCCAGCAGCTTCATCCCAGGGGGCCACTACGAGCAGTACTTC
CDR3 protein: CASSFIPGGHYEQYF
V gene: TRBV13
clone size: few
J gene: TRBJ2-7
D gene: TRBD1

CDR3 DNA: TGTGCCAGCAGCTTATTTGGGCAGGGGGCAGTTGGGGCCAACGTCCTGACTTTC
CDR3 protein: CASSLFGQGAVGANVLTF
V gene: TRBV7-2
clone size: -
J gene: TRBJ2-6
D gene: TRBD1

CDR3 DNA: TGCGCCAGCAGCCTAACGGGAACAGGGGACGGTCGCGGTGGCTACACCTTC
CDR3 protein: CASSLTGTGDGRGGYTF
V gene: TRBV4-1
clone size: -
J gene: TRBJ1-2
D gene: TRBD1

CDR3 DNA: TGCGCCAGCAGCTTGGGTTTAGGAGATCAGCCCCAGCATTTT
CDR3 protein: CASSLGLGDQPQHF
V gene: TRBV5-1
clone size: few
J gene: TRBJ1-5
D gene: -

CDR3 DNA: TGTGCCAGCTCCCTTAGACAGGCTGGGGCCAACGTCCTGACTTTC
CDR3 protein: CASSLRQAGANVLTF
V gene: TRBV27
clone size: -
J gene: TRBJ2-6
D gene: -

CDR3 DNA: TGCAGTGCTCCTTTTGTTGAAAAACTGTTTTTT
CDR3 protein: CSAPFVEKLFF
V gene: TRBV20-1
clone size: -
J gene: TRBJ1-4
D gene: -

CDR3 DNA: TGTGCCAGCAGCTTAGGGGGCCTAAGAGGGGGGAACACTGAAGCTTTCTTT
CDR3 protein: CASSLGGLRGGNTEAFF
V gene: TRBV7-6
clone size: -
J gene: TRBJ1-1
D gene: -

CDR3 DNA: TGTGCCTGGAGTGTACGGTGGGAGGAGAACACTGAAGCTTTCTTT
CDR3 protein: CAWSVRWEENTEAFF
V gene: TRBV30
clone size: -
J gene: TRBJ1-1
D gene: -

CDR3 DNA: TGTGCCACCTCGGACAGGGGGCGAAAGAACACTGAAGCTTTCTTT
CDR3 protein: CATSDRGRKNTEAFF
V gene: TRBV27
clone size: -
J gene: TRBJ1-1
D gene: TRBD1